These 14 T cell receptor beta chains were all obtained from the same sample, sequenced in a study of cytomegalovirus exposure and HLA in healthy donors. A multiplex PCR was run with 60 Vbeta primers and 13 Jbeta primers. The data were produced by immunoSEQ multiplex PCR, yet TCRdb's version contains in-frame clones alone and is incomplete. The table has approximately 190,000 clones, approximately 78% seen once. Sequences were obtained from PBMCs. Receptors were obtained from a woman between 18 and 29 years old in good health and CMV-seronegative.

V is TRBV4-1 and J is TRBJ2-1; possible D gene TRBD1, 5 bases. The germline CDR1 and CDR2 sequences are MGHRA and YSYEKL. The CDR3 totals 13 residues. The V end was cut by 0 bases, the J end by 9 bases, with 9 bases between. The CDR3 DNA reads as TGCGCCAGCAGCCAAGAAGGGGCAATTGAGCAGTTCTTC. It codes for CASSQEGAIEQFF.

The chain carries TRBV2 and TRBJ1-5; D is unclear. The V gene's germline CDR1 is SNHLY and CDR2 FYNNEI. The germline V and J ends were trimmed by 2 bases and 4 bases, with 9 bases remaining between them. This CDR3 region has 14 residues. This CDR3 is CASSERSVNQPQHF. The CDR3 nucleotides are TGTGCCAGCAGTGAAAGATCGGTTAATCAGCCCCAGCATTTT. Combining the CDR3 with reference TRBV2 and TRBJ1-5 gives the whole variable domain EPEVTQTPSHQVTQMGQEVILRCVPISNHLYFYWYRQILGQKVEFLVSFYNNEISEKSEIFDDQFSVERPDGSNFTLKIRSTKLEDSAMYFCASSERSVNQPQHFGDGTRLSIL.

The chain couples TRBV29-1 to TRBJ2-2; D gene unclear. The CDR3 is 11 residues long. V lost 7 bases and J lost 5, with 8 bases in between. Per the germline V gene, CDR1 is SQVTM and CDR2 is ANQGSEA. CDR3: CSAQVTGELFF. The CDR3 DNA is TGCAGCGCTCAGGTGACCGGGGAGCTGTTTTTT.

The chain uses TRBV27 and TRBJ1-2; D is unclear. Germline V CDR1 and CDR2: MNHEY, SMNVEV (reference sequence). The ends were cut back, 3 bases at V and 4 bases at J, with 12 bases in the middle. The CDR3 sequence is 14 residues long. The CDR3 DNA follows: TGTGCCAGCAGTTTGGGTGACGGACTCTATGGCTACACCTTC. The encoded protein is CASSLGDGLYGYTF.

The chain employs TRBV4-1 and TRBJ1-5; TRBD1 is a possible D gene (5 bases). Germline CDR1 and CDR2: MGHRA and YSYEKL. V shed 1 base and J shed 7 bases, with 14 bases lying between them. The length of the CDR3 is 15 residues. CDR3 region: CASSQGDSKGQPQHF. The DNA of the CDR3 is TGCGCCAGCAGCCAAGGGGACTCCAAGGGGCAGCCCCAGCATTTT.

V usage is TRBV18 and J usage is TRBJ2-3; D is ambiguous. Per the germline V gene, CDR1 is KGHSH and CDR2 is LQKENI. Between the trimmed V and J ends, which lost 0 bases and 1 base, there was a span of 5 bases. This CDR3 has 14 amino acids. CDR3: CASSPPIGTDTQYF. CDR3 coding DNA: TGTGCCAGCTCACCACCAATCGGCACAGATACGCAGTATTTT.

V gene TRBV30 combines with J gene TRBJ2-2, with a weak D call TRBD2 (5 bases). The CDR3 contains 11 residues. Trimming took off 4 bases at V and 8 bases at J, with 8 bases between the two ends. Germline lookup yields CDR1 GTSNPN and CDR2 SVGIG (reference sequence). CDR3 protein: CAWKGAGELFF. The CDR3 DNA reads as TGTGCCTGGAAGGGAGCTGGGGAGCTGTTTTTT.

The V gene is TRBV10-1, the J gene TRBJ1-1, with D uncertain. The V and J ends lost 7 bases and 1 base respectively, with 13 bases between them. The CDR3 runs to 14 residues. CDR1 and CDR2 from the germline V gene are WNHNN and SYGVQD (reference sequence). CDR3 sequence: CASTGSEPNTEAFF. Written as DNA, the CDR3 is TGCGCCAGCACGGGGTCAGAGCCGAACACTGAAGCTTTCTTT.

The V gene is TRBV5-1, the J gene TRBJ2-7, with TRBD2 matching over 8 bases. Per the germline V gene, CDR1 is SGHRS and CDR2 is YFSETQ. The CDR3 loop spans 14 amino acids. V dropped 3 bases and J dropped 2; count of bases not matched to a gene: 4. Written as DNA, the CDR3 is TGCGCCAGCAGCTCAGGCGGGGGGCCCTACGAGCAGTACTTC. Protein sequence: CASSSGGGPYEQYF. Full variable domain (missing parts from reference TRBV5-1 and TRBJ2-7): KAGVTQTPRYLIKTRGQQVTLSCSPISGHRSVSWYQQTPGQGLQFLFEYFSETQRNKGNFPGRFSGRQFSNSRSEMNVSTLELGDSALYLCASSSGGGPYEQYFGPGTRLTVT.

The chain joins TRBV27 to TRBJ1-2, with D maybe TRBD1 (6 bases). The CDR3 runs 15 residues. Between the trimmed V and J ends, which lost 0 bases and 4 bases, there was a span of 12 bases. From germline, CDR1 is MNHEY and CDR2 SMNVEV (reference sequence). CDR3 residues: CASSLSPGAGYGYTF. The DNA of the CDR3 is TGTGCCAGCAGTTTATCGCCAGGGGCTGGCTATGGCTACACCTTC.

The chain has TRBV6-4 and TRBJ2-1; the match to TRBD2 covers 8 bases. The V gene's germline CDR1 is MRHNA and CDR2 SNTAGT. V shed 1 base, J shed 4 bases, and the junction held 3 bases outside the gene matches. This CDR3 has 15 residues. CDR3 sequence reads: CASSDLASGYNEQFF. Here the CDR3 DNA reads TGTGCCAGCAGTGACTTGGCTAGCGGGTACAATGAGCAGTTCTTC.

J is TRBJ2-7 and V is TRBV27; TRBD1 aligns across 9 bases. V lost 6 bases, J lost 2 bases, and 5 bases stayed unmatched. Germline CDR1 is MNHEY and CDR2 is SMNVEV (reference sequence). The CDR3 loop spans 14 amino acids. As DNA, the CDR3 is TGTGCCAGCAGCGACGGACAGGGGCCCTACGAGCAGTACTTC. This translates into CASSDGQGPYEQYF.

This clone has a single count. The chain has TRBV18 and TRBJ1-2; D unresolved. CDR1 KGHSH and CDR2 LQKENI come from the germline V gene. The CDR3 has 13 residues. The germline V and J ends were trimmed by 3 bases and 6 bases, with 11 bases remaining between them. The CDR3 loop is CASSPSEVHGYTF. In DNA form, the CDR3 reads TGTGCCAGCTCACCTTCGGAGGTGCATGGCTACACCTTC.

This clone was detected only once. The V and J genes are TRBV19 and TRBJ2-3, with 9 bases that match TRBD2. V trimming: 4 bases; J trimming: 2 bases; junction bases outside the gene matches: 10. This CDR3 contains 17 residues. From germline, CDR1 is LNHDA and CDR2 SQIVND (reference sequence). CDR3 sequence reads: CASSRGAGGSSTDTQYF. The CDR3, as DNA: TGTGCCAGTAGTAGGGGAGCGGGGGGATCATCCACAGATACGCAGTATTTT.